Each of the 8 T cell receptor beta chains below was sequenced from the same sample in a study of chemoradiotherapy in HPV16-positive cancers. Data came from immunoSEQ multiplex PCR; TCRdb stores just in-frame clones and leaves some out. This table holds approximately 12,000 clones, approximately 87% found once. The sequenced sample was blood, obtained from a patient who underwent chemoradiotherapy. All receptors come from a human donor with HPV-associated anogenital cancer.

This chain joins TRBV2 and TRBJ2-2; D is unclear. Germline CDR1 SNHLY, CDR2 FYNNEI. V lost 6 bases to trimming and J lost 1 base, with 9 bases between them. The CDR3 sequence is 14 residues long. In DNA form, the CDR3 reads TGTGCCAGCAGACCACACGGGAACACCGGGGAGCTGTTTTTT. As protein: CASRPHGNTGELFF.

The chain couples TRBV29-1 to TRBJ2-3, with D possibly being TRBD1 or TRBD2 (6 bases each). Germline-derived CDR1 and CDR2 are SQVTM and ANQGSEA. This CDR3 comprises 11 residues. With 8 bases removed from V and 6 bases from J, the gap between germline ends came to 12 bases. CDR3 loop: CSSGAVDTQYF. The CDR3 DNA follows: TGCAGCTCGGGGGCGGTGGATACGCAGTATTTT.

This clone was seen a few times. The gene calls are TRBV5-1 and TRBJ2-2; the D gene is possibly TRBD1 (5 bases). Germline V gives CDR1 SGHRS, CDR2 YFSETQ. Deletions cut 1 base from V and 6 bases from J, with 16 bases between. CDR3 length: 16 residues. The CDR3 protein is CASSLFPQEGAGELFF. The CDR3 nucleotides read TGCGCCAGCAGCTTGTTTCCGCAGGAAGGGGCCGGGGAGCTGTTTTTT.

V gene TRBV11-2 combines with J gene TRBJ2-2; D gene ambiguous. Trimming removed 3 bases at V and 0 bases at J, with 11 bases between. CDR3 length: 16 amino acids. CDR1 SGHAT and CDR2 FQNNGV come from the germline V gene. CDR3 amino acids: CASSLLTQTNTGELFF. Here the CDR3 DNA reads TGTGCCAGCAGCTTGTTGACTCAAACGAACACCGGGGAGCTGTTTTTT.

This sequence joins TRBV7-3 and TRBJ2-2; unclear D gene. The germline gives CDR1 SGHTA, CDR2 FQGTGA. The CDR3 is made up of 15 amino acids. Trimming removed 2 bases from V and 3 bases from J, with 10 bases in between. The CDR3 loop is CASSLQGQHTGELFF. The CDR3 DNA follows: TGTGCCAGCAGCTTACAAGGCCAGCACACCGGGGAGCTGTTTTTT.

The V and J genes are TRBV15 and TRBJ1-3; no definite D call. V was pared by 5 bases and J by 0 bases, with 8 bases between. The CDR3 is 14 amino acids. Germline lookup yields CDR1 LNHNV and CDR2 YYDKDF (reference sequence). CDR3 sequence (DNA): TGTGCCACCAGCGGCAAAGGCTCTGGAAACACCATATATTTT. Translation gives CATSGKGSGNTIYF.

The V gene is TRBV5-1, the J gene TRBJ2-1, with D perhaps TRBD1 (7 bases). The CDR3 has 17 residues. Trimming left V 0 bases short and J 3 bases short, with 16 bases between. From germline, CDR1 is SGHRS and CDR2 YFSETQ. The CDR3 loop reads CASSLGSGGRSYNEQFF. Here the CDR3 DNA reads TGCGCCAGCAGCTTGGGGTCAGGGGGGAGAAGCTACAATGAGCAGTTCTTC.

As DNA, the CDR3 is TGCAGCGTTGTGGGGGGTGAAGCTTTCTTT. Translated, it gives CSVVGGEAFF. The gene calls are TRBV29-1 and TRBJ1-1, with TRBD1 as a possible D gene (5 bases). The CDR3 runs to 10 residues. V dropped 4 bases and J dropped 7 bases, with 7 bases sitting between them. The germline gives CDR1 SQVTM, CDR2 ANQGSEA.